The TCR beta chain under discussion was sequenced for a study of blood T cell repertoires in COVID-19. Study at large: The study drew acute and convalescent COVID-19 samples from the United States, Italy and Spain. Sources were T cells, B-cell-depleted T cells, or PBMCs; the material itself was cDNA or gDNA.

The authors' processing: Scientists estimated how many nucleated cells there were by amplifying reference gene primers. Generated by immunoSEQ multiplex PCR, the TCRdb table keeps only in-frame clones and is missing some. The V and J calls and the clone size are those of that table, but D and trimming were determined from the DNA. The repertoire holds 200,000 to 250,000 clones, about 80% seen once, with approximately 2.5% in the top ten. This CDR3 is 15 amino acids long. The ends were cut back, 0 bases at V and 0 bases at J, with 8 bases in the middle. The germline gives CDR1 ENHRY, CDR2 SYGVKD. The rearrangement joins TRBV10-3 to TRBJ1-1, with a possible D match to TRBD1 (6 bases). The sequencing input was peripheral blood. The receptor comes from a woman aged 55-75 years with acute or convalescent COVID-19. The CDR3, as DNA: TGTGCCATCAGTGAGTCCGCAGGGGTGAACACTGAAGCTTTCTTT. As protein: CAISESAGVNTEAFF.